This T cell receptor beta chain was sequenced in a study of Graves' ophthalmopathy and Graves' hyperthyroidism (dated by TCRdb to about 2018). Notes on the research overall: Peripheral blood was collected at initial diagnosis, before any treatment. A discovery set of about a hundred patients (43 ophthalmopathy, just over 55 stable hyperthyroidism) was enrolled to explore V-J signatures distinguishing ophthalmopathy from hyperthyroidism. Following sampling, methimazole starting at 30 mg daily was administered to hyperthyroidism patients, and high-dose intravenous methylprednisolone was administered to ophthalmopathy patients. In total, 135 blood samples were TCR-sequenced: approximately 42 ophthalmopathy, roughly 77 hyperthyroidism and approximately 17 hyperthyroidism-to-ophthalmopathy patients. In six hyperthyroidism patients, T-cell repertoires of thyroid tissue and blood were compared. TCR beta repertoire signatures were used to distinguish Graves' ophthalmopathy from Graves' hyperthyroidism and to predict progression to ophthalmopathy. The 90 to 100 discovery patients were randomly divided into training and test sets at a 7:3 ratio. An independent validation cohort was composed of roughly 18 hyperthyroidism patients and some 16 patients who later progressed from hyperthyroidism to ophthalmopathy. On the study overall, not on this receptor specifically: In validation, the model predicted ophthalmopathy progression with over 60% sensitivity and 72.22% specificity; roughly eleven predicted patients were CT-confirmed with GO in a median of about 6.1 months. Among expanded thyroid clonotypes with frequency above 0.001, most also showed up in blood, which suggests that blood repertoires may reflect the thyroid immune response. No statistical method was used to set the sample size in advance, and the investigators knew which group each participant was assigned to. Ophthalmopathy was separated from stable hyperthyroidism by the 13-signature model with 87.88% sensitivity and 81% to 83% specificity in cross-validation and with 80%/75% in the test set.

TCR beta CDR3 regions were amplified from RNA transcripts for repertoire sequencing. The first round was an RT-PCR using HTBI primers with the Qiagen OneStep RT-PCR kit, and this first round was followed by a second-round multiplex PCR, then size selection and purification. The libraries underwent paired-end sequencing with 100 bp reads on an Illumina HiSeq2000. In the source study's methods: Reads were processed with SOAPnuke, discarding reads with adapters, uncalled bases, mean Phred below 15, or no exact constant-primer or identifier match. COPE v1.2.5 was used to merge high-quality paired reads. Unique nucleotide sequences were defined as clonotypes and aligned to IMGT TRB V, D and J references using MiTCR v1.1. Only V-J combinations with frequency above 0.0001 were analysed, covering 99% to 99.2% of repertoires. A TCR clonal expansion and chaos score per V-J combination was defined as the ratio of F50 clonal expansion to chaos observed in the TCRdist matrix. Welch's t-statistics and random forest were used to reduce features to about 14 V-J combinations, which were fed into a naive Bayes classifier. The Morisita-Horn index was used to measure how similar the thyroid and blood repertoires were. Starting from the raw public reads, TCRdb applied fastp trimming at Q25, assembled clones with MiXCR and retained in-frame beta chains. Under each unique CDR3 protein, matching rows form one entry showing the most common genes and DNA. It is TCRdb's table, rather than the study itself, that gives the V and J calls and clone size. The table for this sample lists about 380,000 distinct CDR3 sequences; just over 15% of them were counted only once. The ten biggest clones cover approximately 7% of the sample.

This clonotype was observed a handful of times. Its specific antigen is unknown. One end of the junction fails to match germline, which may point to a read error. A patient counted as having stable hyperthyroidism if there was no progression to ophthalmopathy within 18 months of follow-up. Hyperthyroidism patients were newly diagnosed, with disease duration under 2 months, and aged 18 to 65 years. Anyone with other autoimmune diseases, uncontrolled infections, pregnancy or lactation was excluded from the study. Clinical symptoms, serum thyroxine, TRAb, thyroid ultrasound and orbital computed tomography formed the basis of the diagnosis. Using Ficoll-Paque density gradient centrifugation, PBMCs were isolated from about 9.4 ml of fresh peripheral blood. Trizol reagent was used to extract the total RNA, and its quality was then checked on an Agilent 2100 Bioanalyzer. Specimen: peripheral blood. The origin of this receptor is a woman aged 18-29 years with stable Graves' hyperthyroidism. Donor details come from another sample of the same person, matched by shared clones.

The CDR3 here reads CASRGRVADF. Here is the DNA: TGTGCCAGCAGGGGACGCGTCGCAGACTTC. The rearrangement joined TRBV2 to TRBJ2-7; the D region is possibly TRBD1 or TRBD2, each matching across 5 bases. CDR1 and CDR2, per the germline V gene, are SNHLY and FYNNEI. The CDR3 spans 10 residues, from the cysteine through the phenylalanine. CDR3 DNA is the only sequence kept; it has 30 bases, read in frame from the first base.